This T cell receptor beta chain appears in the sequencing data of a study of blood T cell repertoires in COVID-19. Background on the study: PBMCs, B-cell-depleted T cells, or T cells were the source of the cDNA or gDNA that made up the material.

V was cut by 1 base and J by 4 bases, with 11 bases left in between. There are 15 residues in the CDR3. Germline CDR1 and CDR2: SEHNR and FQNEAQ (reference sequence). Per the original data handling: Estimation of nucleated cell counts was performed using reference gene primer amplification. TCRdb keeps only in-frame clones here, not all; method: immunoSEQ multiplex PCR. Clone size and the V and J calls come from that table; the DNA yielded D and trimming. Among 26,000 or so clones, approximately 66% were seen once, and the ten largest hold roughly 8%. With respect to this clone: The sample carries other DNA sequences with the same CDR3.

The J gene is TRBJ1-3, the V gene TRBV7-9; D unclear. The sample consisted of peripheral blood. The source of this sequence is a man aged 55-75 years with active or convalescent COVID-19. CDR3 nucleotides: TGTGCCAGCAGCTTAGGAGGACTCTCCGGAAACACCATATATTTT. Translation: CASSLGGLSGNTIYF. The full variable domain, with the rest looked up from reference TRBV7-9 and TRBJ1-3, is DTGVSQNPRHKITKRGQNVTFRCDPISEHNRLYWYRQTLGQGPEFLTYFQNEAQLEKSRLLSDRFSAERPKGSFSTLEIQRTEQGDSAMYLCASSLGGLSGNTIYFGEGSWLTVV.